The TCR beta chain under discussion was sequenced for a study of CD8 T cells in ankylosing spondylitis. This clonotype was seen repeatedly, ten times or more. Its antigen is unidentified. TCRdb re-called the 5' RACE reads with MiXCR, one entry per CDR3 protein. The table includes under 170,000 distinct CDR3 sequences, roughly 44% detected once. Findings and caveats of the study: Blood from ankylosing spondylitis patients appeared to carry a characteristic roughly 8-variant TCR beta motif.

The CDR3 extends over 13 amino acids. CDR1 is SEHNR, CDR2 FQNEAQ, per germline (reference sequence). V shed 5 bases and J shed 10 bases, with 15 bases lying between them. The sequence came from a male donor with ankylosing spondylitis. Specimen: synovial fluid, either unsorted or a sorted T cell fraction (not recorded which). The rearrangement uses TRBV7-9 and TRBJ2-1; the D gene is possibly TRBD2 (5 bases). The CDR3 region has the DNA TGTGCCAGCAGCCAAATCTCGGGGTCCGAGCAGTTCTTC. This translates into CASSQISGSEQFF.